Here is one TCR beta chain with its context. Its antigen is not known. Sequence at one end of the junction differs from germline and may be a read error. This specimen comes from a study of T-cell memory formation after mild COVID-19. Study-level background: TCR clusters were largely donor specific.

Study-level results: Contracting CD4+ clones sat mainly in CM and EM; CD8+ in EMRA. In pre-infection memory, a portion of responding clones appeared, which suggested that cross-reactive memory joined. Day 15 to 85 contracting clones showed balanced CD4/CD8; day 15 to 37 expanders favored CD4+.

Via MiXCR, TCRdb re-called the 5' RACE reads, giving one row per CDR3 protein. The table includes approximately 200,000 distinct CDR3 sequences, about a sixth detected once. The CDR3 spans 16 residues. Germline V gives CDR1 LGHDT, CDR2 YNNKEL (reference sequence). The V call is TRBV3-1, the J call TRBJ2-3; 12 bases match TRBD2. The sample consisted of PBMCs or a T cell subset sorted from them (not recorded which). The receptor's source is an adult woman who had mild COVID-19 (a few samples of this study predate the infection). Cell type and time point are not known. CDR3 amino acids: CASSQVGLAGTGTQYF. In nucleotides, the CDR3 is TGTGCCAGCAGCCAAGTCGGACTAGCGGGGACAGGTACGCAGTATTTT.